This TCR beta chain is drawn from a study of T cell responses to AZD1222 COVID-19 vaccine. V was pared by 6 bases and J by 3 bases, with 14 bases between. Per germline, CDR1 SNHLY and CDR2 FYNNEI. The CDR3 runs 14 residues. Repertoires were generated with immunoSEQ multiplex PCR, while TCRdb's copy carries only in-frame clones and drops some. The table has about 120,000 clones, around 85% seen once. The TCR comes from an adult in good health. The genes are TRBV2 and TRBJ2-5; either TRBD1 or TRBD2 may supply D (5 bases each). The input for sequencing was peripheral blood, taken on day 0 of AZD1222 vaccination. This CDR3 reads CASSKMGPEETQYF. The CDR3 DNA reads TGTGCCAGCAGCAAAATGGGACCGGAAGAGACCCAGTACTTC.